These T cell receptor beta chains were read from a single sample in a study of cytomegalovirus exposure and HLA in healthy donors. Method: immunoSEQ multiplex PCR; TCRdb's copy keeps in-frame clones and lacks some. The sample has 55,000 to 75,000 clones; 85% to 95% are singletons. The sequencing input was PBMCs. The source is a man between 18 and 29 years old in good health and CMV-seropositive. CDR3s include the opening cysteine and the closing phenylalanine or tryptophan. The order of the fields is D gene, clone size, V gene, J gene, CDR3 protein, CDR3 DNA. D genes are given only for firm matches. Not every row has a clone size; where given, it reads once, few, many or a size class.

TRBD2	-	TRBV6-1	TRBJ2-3	CASSGSGGGPGDTQYF	TGTGCCAGCAGTGGGTCTGGCGGGGGACCGGGAGATACGCAGTATTTT
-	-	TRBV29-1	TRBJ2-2	CSVEGRTNTGELFF	TGCAGCGTTGAGGGCAGGACGAACACCGGGGAGCTGTTTTTT
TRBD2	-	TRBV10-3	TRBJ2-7	CATGLAGLYEQYF	TGTGCCACAGGACTAGCGGGGCTCTACGAGCAGTACTTC
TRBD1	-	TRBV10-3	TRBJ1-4	CAISESGQGGEKLFF	TGTGCCATCAGTGAGTCCGGACAGGGAGGGGAAAAACTGTTTTTT
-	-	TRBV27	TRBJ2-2	CASSVDTGELFF	TGTGCCAGCAGTGTAGATACCGGGGAGCTGTTTTTT
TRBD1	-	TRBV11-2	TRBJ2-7	CASSSTWTGWNEQYF	TGTGCCAGCAGCTCAACTTGGACAGGGTGGAACGAGCAGTACTTC
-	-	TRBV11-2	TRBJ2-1	CASSLDPAVNEQFF	TGTGCCAGCAGCTTAGATCCAGCGGTAAATGAGCAGTTCTTC
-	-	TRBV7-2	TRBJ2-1	CASSEKVSSYNEQFF	TGTGCCAGCAGCGAAAAAGTTAGCTCCTACAATGAGCAGTTCTTC
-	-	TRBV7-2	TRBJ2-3	CASSPKNRAGTDTQYF	TGTGCCAGCAGCCCGAAAAACAGGGCCGGCACAGATACGCAGTATTTT
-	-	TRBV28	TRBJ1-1	CASSLEWYGGTEAFF	TGTGCCAGCAGTTTAGAGTGGTATGGCGGCACTGAAGCTTTCTTT
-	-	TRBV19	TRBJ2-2	CASEPRRSTGELFF	TGTGCCAGCGAACCTCGGAGAAGTACCGGGGAGCTGTTTTTT
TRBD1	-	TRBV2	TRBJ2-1	CASSRDRGKGYNEQFF	TGTGCCAGCAGTAGGGACAGGGGAAAGGGATACAATGAGCAGTTCTTC
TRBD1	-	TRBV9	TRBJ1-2	CASSAGTGGYGYTF	TGTGCCAGCAGCGCCGGGACAGGGGGATATGGCTACACCTTC
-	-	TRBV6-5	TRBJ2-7	CASSPSEDEQYF	TGTGCCAGCAGCCCATCGGAGGACGAGCAGTACTTC
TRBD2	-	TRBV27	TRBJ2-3	CASSFNGGAGSTDTQYF	TGTGCCAGCAGTTTTAACGGGGGGGCCGGAAGCACAGATACGCAGTATTTT
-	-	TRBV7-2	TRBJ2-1	CASSLAQGTEQFF	TGTGCCAGCAGCTTAGCTCAGGGAACTGAGCAGTTCTTC
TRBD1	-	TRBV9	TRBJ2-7	CASSVRQGDEQYF	TGTGCCAGCAGCGTACGACAGGGTGACGAGCAGTACTTC
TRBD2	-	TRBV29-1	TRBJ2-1	CREETGTSGRGPYNEQFF	TGCAGGGAGGAGACCGGGACTAGCGGGAGAGGGCCCTACAATGAGCAGTTCTTC
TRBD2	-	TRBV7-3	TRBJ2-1	CASSPLAEDYNEQFF	TGTGCCAGCAGCCCGCTAGCGGAAGATTACAATGAGCAGTTCTTC
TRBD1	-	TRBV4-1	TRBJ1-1	CASSRTGTGNTEAFF	TGCGCCAGCAGCCGAACCGGGACAGGGAACACTGAAGCTTTCTTT
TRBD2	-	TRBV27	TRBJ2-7	CASSPRTSGRGTYEQYF	TGTGCCAGCAGTCCCCGGACTAGCGGGAGAGGGACCTACGAGCAGTACTTC
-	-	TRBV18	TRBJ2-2	CASSPPEGDKLFF	TGTGCCAGCTCACCACCGGAGGGTGACAAGCTGTTTTTT
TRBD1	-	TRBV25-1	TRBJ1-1	CASSEWGTGGNTEAFF	TGTGCCAGCAGTGAATGGGGGACAGGTGGTAACACTGAAGCTTTCTTT
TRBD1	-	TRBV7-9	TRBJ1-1	CASSLWGQTNTEAFF	TGTGCCAGCAGCTTGTGGGGACAGACTAACACTGAAGCTTTCTTT
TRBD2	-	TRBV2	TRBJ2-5	CASSEASGGQETQYF	TGTGCCAGCAGTGAGGCTAGCGGGGGCCAAGAGACCCAGTACTTC
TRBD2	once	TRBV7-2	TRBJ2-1	CASSLVLAGGNEQFF	TGTGCCAGCAGCCTTGTACTAGCGGGGGGAAATGAGCAGTTCTTC
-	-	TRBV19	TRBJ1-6	CASSLKSSYNSPLHF	TGTGCCAGTAGTCTCAAGAGCTCCTATAATTCACCCCTCCACTTT
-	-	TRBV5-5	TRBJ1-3	CASSLYRATSGNTIYF	TGTGCCAGCAGCTTGTACAGGGCCACCTCTGGAAACACCATATATTTT
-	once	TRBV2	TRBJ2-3	CASSGGAEGTDTQYF	TGTGCCAGCAGTGGAGGAGCGGAGGGCACAGATACGCAGTATTTT
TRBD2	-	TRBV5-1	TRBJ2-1	CASSPRGEPGNEQFF	TGCGCCAGCAGCCCCCGGGGGGAGCCGGGCAATGAGCAGTTCTTC
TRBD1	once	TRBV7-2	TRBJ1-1	CASSPDRGSTEAFF	TGTGCCAGCAGCCCGGACAGGGGTAGCACTGAAGCTTTCTTT
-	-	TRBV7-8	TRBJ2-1	CASSLVRLSNEQFF	TGTGCCAGCAGCTTAGTCCGACTGTCAAATGAGCAGTTCTTC
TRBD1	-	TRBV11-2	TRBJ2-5	CASSHGTEETQYF	TGTGCCAGCAGCCACGGGACAGAAGAGACCCAGTACTTC
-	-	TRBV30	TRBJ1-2	CAWRVRGAVGYTF	TGTGCCTGGAGGGTTCGGGGGGCGGTTGGCTACACCTTC
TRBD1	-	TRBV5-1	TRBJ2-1	CASSLAGQVYNEQFF	TGCGCCAGCAGCTTGGCGGGACAGGTGTACAATGAGCAGTTCTTC
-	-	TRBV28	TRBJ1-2	CASSHSGTNARGYGYTF	TGTGCCAGCAGTCATTCCGGGACTAACGCTCGAGGCTATGGCTACACCTTC
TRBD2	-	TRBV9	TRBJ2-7	CASSIGTSGDLEQYF	TGTGCCAGCAGCATAGGGACTAGCGGGGATCTCGAGCAGTACTTC
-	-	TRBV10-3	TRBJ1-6	CAISEHINSNSPLHF	TGTGCCATCAGTGAGCACATAAACAGTAATTCACCCCTCCACTTT
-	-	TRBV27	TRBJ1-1	CASQIGGNTEAFF	TGTGCCAGCCAAATCGGGGGGAACACTGAAGCTTTCTTT
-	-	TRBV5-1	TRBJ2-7	CASSPGQGSHEQYF	TGCGCCAGCAGCCCTGGGCAGGGGAGCCACGAGCAGTACTTC
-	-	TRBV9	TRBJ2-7	CASSTREFSYEQYF	TGTGCCAGCAGCACACGGGAGTTCTCCTACGAGCAGTACTTC
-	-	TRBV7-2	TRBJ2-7	CASSLATGSSYEQYF	TGTGCCAGCAGCTTAGCGACTGGGAGCTCCTACGAGCAGTACTTC
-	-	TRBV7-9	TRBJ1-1	CASSKQRGGGNTEAFF	TGTGCCAGCAGCAAACAAAGGGGGGGAGGGAACACTGAAGCTTTCTTT
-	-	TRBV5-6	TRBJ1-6	CASSSYLGAVGSPLHF	TGTGCCAGCAGCTCATATTTGGGGGCGGTGGGATCACCCCTCCACTTT
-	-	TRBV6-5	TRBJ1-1	CASRESGKGTEAFF	TGTGCCAGCAGGGAGTCGGGGAAGGGCACTGAAGCTTTCTTT
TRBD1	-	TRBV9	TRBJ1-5	CASSVNRGTDQPQHF	TGTGCCAGCAGCGTAAACAGGGGTACGGATCAGCCCCAGCATTTT
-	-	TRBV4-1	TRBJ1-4	CASSQLVGVEKLFF	TGCGCCAGCAGCCAATTAGTCGGGGTAGAAAAACTGTTTTTT
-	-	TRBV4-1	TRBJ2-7	CASSREARYEQYF	TGCGCCAGCAGCCGAGAAGCCAGGTACGAGCAGTACTTC
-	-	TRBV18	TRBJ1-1	CASSPPYQTNTEAFF	TGTGCCAGCTCACCACCTTATCAGACTAACACTGAAGCTTTCTTT
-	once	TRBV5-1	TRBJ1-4	CASSFTGGDEKLFF	TGCGCCAGCAGCTTTACGGGAGGGGATGAAAAACTGTTTTTT